The next 8 T cell receptor beta chains were all read from a single sample in a study of shared clonotypes between healthy human individuals (dated by TCRdb to the early 2020s). To prepare the library, the immunoSEQ multiplex PCR assay was applied. Here the immuneACCESS table is served through TCRdb, limited to in-frame sequences with V and J called. Missing clones are a known gap in these copies; in checked studies unresolved V genes cover under half, and the rest lacks a known reason. The sample table shows a few million clones, and more than 80% are seen once. About 0.13% of the sample goes to the ten largest clones. Source material: naive CD4+ T cells sorted from blood. The sample's cell subset or site label, decoded: CD45RA+ positively selected. The receptor source for this set is a man aged 18 to 29 in good health.

In regard to this clone: The identical CDR3 is also encoded by other nucleotide sequences in the sample. This chain connects TRBV15 to TRBJ1-1, with 9 bases matching TRBD1. Trimming at V came to 1 base and at J to 6 bases, leaving 3 bases not matched to a gene. Germline V CDR1 and CDR2: LNHNV, YYDKDF (reference sequence). This CDR3 comprises 14 residues. CDR3 amino acids: CATSRVRDRAEAFF. The DNA of the CDR3 is TGTGCCACCAGCAGAGTCCGGGACAGGGCTGAAGCTTTCTTT.

This chain links TRBV2 with TRBJ2-2; no definite D call. The CDR3 length is 13 residues. CDR1 is SNHLY, CDR2 FYNNEI, per germline. V was pared by 7 bases and J by 8 bases, with 14 bases between. DNA for the CDR3: TGTGCCAGCAATTACAGATCCGGGGGGGAGCTGTTTTTT. Translation gives CASNYRSGGELFF.

This sequence joins TRBV6-5 and TRBJ1-2, with a possible D match to TRBD1 (5 bases). The CDR3 is 15 residues long. Trimming removed 2 bases at V and 4 bases at J, with 14 bases between. Per germline, CDR1 MNHEY and CDR2 SVGAGI. The CDR3 reads CASSYPGEGSYGYTF. The CDR3 nucleotides read TGTGCCAGCAGTTACCCGGGGGAAGGCAGCTATGGCTACACCTTC.

The CDR3 nucleotides read TGTGCCATCAGGATGACAGGGCCCGACAATGAGCAGTTCTTC. Residues: CAIRMTGPDNEQFF. The rearrangement links TRBV10-3 to TRBJ2-1; 7 nucleotides align to TRBD1. In germline, CDR1 is ENHRY, CDR2 SYGVKD. Unmatched junction bases numbered 7, after V lost 6 bases and J lost 5 bases. CDR3 size: 14 residues.

The CDR3 sequence: CASSFARTSGGFKQFF. Here the CDR3 DNA reads TGTGCCAGCAGTTTCGCCCGGACTAGCGGGGGATTTAAGCAGTTCTTC. V and J are TRBV28 and TRBJ2-1; TRBD2 matches at 13 bases. V gave up 3 bases and J gave up 11 bases; unmatched junction bases: 10. The CDR3 runs 16 residues. The germline gives CDR1 MDHEN, CDR2 SYDVKM. Supplemented by reference TRBV28 and TRBJ2-1, the full variable domain reads DVKVTQSSRYLVKRTGEKVFLECVQDMDHENMFWYRQDPGLGLRLIYFSYDVKMKEKGDIPEGYSVSREKKERFSLILESASTNQTSMYLCASSFARTSGGFKQFFGPGTRLTVL.

The rearrangement links TRBV19 to TRBJ1-4; 7 positions match TRBD1. J gave up 6 bases and V 6 bases, and 7 bases lay outside the gene matches. This CDR3 has 14 amino acids. Germline V lookup: CDR1 LNHDA, CDR2 SQIVND (reference sequence). CDR3 nucleotides: TGTGCCAGTAGCCCCAGGGGGGCGGATGAAAAACTGTTTTTT. It yields the protein CASSPRGADEKLFF.

V usage is TRBV25-1 and J usage is TRBJ2-1; D gene unclear. Trimming removed 3 bases from V and 4 bases from J, with 22 bases in between. The CDR3 extends over 18 amino acids. Per the germline V gene, CDR1 is MGHDK and CDR2 is SYGVNS. The chain's CDR3 is CASSETLLLRPSYNEQFF. CDR3 in DNA: TGTGCCAGCAGTGAGACACTCCTTCTGCGACCATCGTACAATGAGCAGTTCTTC.

V and J are TRBV19 and TRBJ1-1; D is perhaps TRBD1 (6 bases). CDR1 is LNHDA, CDR2 SQIVND, per germline (reference sequence). The CDR3 has 16 amino acids. The V gene lost 7 bases and the J gene lost 1 base, with 19 bases spanning the gap. CDR3 sequence reads: CASTLGADIKNTEAFF. The CDR3 DNA is TGTGCCAGTACCCTGGGGGCTGACATCAAGAACACTGAAGCTTTCTTT.